This T cell receptor (beta chain) was captured by sequencing in a study of TIL therapy for anti-PD-1-resistant metastatic lung cancer. The germline V and J ends were trimmed by 7 bases and 5 bases, with 8 bases remaining between them. The CDR3 sequence is 11 residues long. Germline CDR1 is MNHEY and CDR2 is SMNVEV (reference sequence). There are a few counts of this clone. Time point reported: pre-treatment sample, taken before nivolumab and TIL therapy. Most excised metastases sampled were pleural nodules or supraclavicular lymph nodes. The libraries were made with immunoSEQ v3. Profiled with immunoSEQ multiplex PCR; TCRdb holds only in-frame clones, not every one. The data contain 50,000 to 60,000 clones, less than 85% of them singletons.

Sequencing was performed on tumor tissue, taken at baseline. V is TRBV27 and J is TRBJ1-2; no clear D gene. The clonotype originates from a person aged 25-79 years with non-small cell lung cancer. The DNA of the CDR3 is TGTGCCAGCACCAAGTATTATGGCTACACCTTC. Translation gives CASTKYYGYTF.